The present T cell receptor beta chain was sequenced within a study of cytomegalovirus exposure and HLA in healthy donors. Findings and caveats of the study: Analyses of presence/absence relied on an assumption of roughly uniform sequencing depth across donors.

As concerns this clone: Its antigen is as yet unknown.

Germline V gives CDR1 SNHLY, CDR2 FYNNEI. V trimming: 6 bases; J trimming: 6 bases; junction bases outside the gene matches: 7. The length of the CDR3 is 15 residues. This PCR relied on a set of 60 Vbeta primers and 13 Jbeta primers. Profiling relied on immunoSEQ multiplex PCR, and the TCRdb table lists in-frame clones only, not all of them. The table records 150,000 to 200,000 clones, 75% to 90% of them present only once. The gene calls are TRBV2 and TRBJ1-6; 8 bases map to TRBD1. Specimen: PBMCs. This sequence originates from a man aged 18-30 years in good health and CMV-seropositive. CDR3 nucleotides: TGTGCCAGCAGAGGTCAGGGGGCGCGTAATTCACCCCTCCACTTT. Its translation: CASRGQGARNSPLHF.